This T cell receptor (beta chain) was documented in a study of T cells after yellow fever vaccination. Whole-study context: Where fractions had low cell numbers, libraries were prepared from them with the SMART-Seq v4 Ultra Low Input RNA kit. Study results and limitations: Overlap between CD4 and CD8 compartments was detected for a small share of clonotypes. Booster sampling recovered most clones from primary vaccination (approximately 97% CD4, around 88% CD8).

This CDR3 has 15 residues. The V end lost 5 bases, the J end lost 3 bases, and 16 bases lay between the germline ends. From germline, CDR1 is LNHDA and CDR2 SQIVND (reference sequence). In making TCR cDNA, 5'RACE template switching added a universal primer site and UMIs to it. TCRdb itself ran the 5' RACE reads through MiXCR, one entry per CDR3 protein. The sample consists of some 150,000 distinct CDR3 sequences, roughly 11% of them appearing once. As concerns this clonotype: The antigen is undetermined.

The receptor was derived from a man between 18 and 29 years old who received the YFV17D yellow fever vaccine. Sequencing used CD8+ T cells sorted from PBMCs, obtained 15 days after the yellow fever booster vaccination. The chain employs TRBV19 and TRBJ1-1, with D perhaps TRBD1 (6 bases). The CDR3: CASSLQGEGHTEAFF. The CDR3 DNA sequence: TGTGCCAGTAGTTTACAGGGCGAGGGGCACACTGAAGCTTTCTTT.